This TCR beta chain was observed in a study of blood T cell repertoires in COVID-19. Across the whole study: Nucleic acid was either cDNA or gDNA, and it came from T cells, B-cell-depleted T cells, or PBMCs.

This clone was detected a few times. The CDR3 covers 16 residues. Trimming took off 4 bases at V and 6 bases at J, with 21 bases between the two ends. CDR1 is SQVTM and CDR2 is ANQGSEA in the germline V gene. As handled by the study authors: Reference gene primer amplification gave nucleated cell count estimates. Generated by immunoSEQ multiplex PCR, the TCRdb table keeps only in-frame clones and is missing some. For V, J and clone size, that table is used; D and trimming come from the DNA. The sample includes hundreds of thousands of clones, almost 90% of them seen just once. This TCR came from a woman under 30 with acute COVID-19. The chain carries TRBV29-1 and TRBJ1-4, with D possibly matching TRBD1 (6 bases). Sequences were obtained from PBMCs or T cells enriched from blood (not recorded which). CDR3 nucleotide sequence: TGCAGCGTTGGGATAAACGGGGGGCCTCAGGATGAAAAACTGTTTTTT. This gives the protein CSVGINGGPQDEKLFF.